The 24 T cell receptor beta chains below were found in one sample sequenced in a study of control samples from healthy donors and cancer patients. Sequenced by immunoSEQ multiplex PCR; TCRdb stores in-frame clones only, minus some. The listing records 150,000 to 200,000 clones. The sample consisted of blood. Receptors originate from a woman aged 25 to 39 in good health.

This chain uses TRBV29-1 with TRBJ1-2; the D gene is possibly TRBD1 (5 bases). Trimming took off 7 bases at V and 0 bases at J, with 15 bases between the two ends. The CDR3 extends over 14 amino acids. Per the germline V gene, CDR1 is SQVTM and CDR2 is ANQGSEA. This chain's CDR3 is CSAARAGTNYGYTF. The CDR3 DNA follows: TGCAGCGCCGCAAGAGCAGGGACTAACTATGGCTACACCTTC. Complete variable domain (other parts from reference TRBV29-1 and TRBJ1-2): SAVISQKPSRDICQRGTSLTIQCQVDSQVTMMFWYRQQPGQSLTLIATANQGSEATYESGFVIDKFPISRPNLTFSTLTVSNMSPEDSSIYLCSAARAGTNYGYTFGSGTRLTVV.

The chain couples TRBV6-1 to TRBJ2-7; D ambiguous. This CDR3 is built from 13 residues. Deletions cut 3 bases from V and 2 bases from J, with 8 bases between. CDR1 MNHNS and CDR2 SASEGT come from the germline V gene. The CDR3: CASSDRTPYEQYF. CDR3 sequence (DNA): TGTGCCAGCAGTGATAGGACCCCCTACGAGCAGTACTTC.

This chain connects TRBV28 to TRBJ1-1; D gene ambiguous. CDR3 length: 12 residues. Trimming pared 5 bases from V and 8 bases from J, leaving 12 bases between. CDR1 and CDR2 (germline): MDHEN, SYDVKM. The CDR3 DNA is TGTGCCAGCAGTACGGCCTGGCTAGAAGCTTTCTTT. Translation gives CASSTAWLEAFF. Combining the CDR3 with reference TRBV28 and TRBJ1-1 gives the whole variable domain DVKVTQSSRYLVKRTGEKVFLECVQDMDHENMFWYRQDPGLGLRLIYFSYDVKMKEKGDIPEGYSVSREKKERFSLILESASTNQTSMYLCASSTAWLEAFFGQGTRLTVV.

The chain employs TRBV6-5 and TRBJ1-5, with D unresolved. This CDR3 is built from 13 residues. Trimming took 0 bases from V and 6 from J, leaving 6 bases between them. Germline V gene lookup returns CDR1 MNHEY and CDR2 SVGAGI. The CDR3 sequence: CASSYSTAQPQHF. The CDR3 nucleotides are TGTGCCAGCAGTTACTCGACGGCTCAGCCCCAGCATTTT.

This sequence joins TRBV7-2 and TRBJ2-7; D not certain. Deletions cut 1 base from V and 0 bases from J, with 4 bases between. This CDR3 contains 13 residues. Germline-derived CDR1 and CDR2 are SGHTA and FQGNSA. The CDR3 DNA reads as TGTGCCAGCAGCTTAGGGCCCTCCTACGAGCAGTACTTC. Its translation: CASSLGPSYEQYF.

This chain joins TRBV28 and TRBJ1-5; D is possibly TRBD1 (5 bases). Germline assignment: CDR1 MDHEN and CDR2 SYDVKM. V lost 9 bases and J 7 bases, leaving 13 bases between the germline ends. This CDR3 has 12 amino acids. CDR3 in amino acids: CASGGGGQPQHF. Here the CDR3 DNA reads TGTGCCAGTGGGGGGGGTGGGCAGCCCCAGCATTTT.

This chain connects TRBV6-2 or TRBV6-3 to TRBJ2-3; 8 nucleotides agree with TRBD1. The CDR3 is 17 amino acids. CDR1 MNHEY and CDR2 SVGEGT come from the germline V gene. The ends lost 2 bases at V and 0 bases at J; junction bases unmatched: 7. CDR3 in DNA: TGTGCCAGCAGTTACCTCAGGACAGGGCCTAGCACAGATACGCAGTATTTT. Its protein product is CASSYLRTGPSTDTQYF.

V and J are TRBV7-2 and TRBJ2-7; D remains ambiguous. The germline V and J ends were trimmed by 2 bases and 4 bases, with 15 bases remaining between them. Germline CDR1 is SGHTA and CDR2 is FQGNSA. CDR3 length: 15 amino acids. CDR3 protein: CASSLSRTGRYEQYF. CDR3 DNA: TGTGCCAGCAGCTTAAGCCGCACCGGCAGGTACGAGCAGTACTTC.

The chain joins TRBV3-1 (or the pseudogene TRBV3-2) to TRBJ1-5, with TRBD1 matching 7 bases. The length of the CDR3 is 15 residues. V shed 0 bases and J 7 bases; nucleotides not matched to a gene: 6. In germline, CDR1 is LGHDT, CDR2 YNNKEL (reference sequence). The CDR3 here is CASSQDTGEVQPQHF. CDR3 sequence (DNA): TGTGCCAGCAGCCAAGACACAGGGGAGGTACAGCCCCAGCATTTT.

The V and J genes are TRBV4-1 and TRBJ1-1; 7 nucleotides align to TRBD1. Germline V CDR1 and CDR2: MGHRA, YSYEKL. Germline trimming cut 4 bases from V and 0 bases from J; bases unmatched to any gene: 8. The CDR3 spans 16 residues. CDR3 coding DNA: TGCGCCAGCAGCCCTAGGGACAGTTACATGAACACTGAAGCTTTCTTT. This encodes CASSPRDSYMNTEAFF.

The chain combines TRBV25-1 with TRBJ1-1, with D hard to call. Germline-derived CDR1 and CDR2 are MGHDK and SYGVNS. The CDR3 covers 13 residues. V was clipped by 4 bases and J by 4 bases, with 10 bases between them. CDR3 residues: CASSASSGTEAFF. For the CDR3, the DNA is TGTGCCAGCAGTGCCTCTTCGGGCACTGAAGCTTTCTTT. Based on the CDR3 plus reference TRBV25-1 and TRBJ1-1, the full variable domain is EADIYQTPRYLVIGTGKKITLECSQTMGHDKMYWYQQDPGMELHLIHYSYGVNSTEKGDLSSESTVSRIRTEHFPLTLESARPSHTSQYLCASSASSGTEAFFGQGTRLTVV.

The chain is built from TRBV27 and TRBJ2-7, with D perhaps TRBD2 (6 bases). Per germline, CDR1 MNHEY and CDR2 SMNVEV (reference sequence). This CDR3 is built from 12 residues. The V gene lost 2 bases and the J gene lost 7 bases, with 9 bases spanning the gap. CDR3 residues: CASSLGGNEQYF. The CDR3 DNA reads TGTGCCAGCAGTTTAGGCGGGAATGAGCAGTACTTC.

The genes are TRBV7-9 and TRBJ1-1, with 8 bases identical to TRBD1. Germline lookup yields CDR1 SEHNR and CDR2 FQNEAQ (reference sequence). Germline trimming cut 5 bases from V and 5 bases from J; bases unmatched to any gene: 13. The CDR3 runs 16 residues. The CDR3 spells CASSARAGTGWTEAFF. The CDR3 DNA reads TGTGCCAGCAGCGCCCGGGCCGGGACAGGTTGGACTGAAGCTTTCTTT. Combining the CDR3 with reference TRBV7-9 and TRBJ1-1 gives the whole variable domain DTGVSQNPRHKITKRGQNVTFRCDPISEHNRLYWYRQTLGQGPEFLTYFQNEAQLEKSRLLSDRFSAERPKGSFSTLEIQRTEQGDSAMYLCASSARAGTGWTEAFFGQGTRLTVV.

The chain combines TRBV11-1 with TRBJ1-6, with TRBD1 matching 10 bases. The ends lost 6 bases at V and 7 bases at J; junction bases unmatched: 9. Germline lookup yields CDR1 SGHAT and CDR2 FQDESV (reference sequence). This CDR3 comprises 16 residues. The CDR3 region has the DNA TGTGCCAGCAGTTCCCAGACAGGGGGCTGGAATTCACCCCTCCACTTT. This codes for CASSSQTGGWNSPLHF.

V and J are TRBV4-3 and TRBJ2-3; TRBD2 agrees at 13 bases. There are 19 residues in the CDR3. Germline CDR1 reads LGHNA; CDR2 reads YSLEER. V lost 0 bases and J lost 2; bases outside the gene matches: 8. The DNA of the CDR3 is TGCGCCAGCAGCCAAGATTGGTGGACTAGCGGGGGACACACAGATACGCAGTATTTT. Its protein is CASSQDWWTSGGHTDTQYF.

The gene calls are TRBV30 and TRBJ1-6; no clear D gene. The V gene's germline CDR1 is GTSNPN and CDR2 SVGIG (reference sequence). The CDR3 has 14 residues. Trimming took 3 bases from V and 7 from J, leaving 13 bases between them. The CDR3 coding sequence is TGTGCCTGGAGGCGACATAATCGAAATTCACCCCTCCACTTT. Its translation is CAWRRHNRNSPLHF.

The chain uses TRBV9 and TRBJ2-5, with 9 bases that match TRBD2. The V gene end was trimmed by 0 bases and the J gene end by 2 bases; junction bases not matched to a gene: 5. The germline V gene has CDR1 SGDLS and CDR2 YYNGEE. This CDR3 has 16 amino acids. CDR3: CASSVGNSGGQETQYF. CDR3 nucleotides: TGTGCCAGCAGCGTAGGGAATAGCGGGGGACAAGAGACCCAGTACTTC. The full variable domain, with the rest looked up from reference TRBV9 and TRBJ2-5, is DSGVTQTPKHLITATGQRVTLRCSPRSGDLSVYWYQQSLDQGLQFLIQYYNGEERAKGNILERFSAQQFPDLHSELNLSSLELGDSALYFCASSVGNSGGQETQYFGPGTRLLVL.

The CDR3 sequence: CASSFLSSGGSETQYF. The CDR3 nucleotides are TGTGCCAGCAGCTTTTTGTCTAGCGGGGGGTCGGAGACCCAGTACTTC. The rearrangement links TRBV11-2 to TRBJ2-5; 11 bases align to TRBD2. The V segment lost 3 bases and the J segment 5 bases; nucleotides outside the gene matches: 8. CDR1 is SGHAT, CDR2 FQNNGV, per germline. The CDR3 runs 16 residues.

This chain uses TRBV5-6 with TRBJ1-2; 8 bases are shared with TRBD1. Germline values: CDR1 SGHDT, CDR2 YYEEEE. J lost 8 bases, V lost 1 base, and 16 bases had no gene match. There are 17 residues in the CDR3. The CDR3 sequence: CASSLWGTGRITEGYTF. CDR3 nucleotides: TGTGCCAGCAGCTTGTGGGGGACAGGAAGAATCACGGAGGGCTACACCTTC.

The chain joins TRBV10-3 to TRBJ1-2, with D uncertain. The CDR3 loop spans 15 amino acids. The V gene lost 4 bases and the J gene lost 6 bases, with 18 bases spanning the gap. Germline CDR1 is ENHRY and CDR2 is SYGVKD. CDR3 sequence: CAISASAGQNDGYTF. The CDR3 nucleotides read TGTGCCATCAGTGCATCCGCGGGCCAGAACGATGGCTACACCTTC.

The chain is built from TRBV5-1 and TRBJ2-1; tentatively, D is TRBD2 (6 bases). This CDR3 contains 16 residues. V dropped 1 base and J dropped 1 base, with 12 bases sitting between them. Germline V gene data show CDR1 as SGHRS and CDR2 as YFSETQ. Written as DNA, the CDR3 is TGCGCCAGCAGCTTGTATGCGGGGATGTCCTACAATGAGCAGTTCTTC. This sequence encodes CASSLYAGMSYNEQFF.

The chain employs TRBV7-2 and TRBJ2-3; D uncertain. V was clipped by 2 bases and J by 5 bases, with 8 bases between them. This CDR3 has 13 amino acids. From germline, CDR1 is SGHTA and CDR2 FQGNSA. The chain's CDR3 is CASSLNREDTQYF. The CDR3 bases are TGTGCCAGCAGCTTAAACAGAGAAGATACGCAGTATTTT.

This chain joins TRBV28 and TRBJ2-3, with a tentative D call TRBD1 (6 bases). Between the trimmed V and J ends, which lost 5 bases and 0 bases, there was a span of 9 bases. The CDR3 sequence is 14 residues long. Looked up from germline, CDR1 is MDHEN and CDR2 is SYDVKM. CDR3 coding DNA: TGTGCCAGCAGTCAGGGGTACAGCACAGATACGCAGTATTTT. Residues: CASSQGYSTDTQYF. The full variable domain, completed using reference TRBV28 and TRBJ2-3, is DVKVTQSSRYLVKRTGEKVFLECVQDMDHENMFWYRQDPGLGLRLIYFSYDVKMKEKGDIPEGYSVSREKKERFSLILESASTNQTSMYLCASSQGYSTDTQYFGPGTRLTVL.

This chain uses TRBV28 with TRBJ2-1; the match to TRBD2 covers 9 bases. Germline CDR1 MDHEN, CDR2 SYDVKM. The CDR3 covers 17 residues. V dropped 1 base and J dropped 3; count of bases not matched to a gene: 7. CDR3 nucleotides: TGTGCCAGCAGTTTATTCGCACTAGCGGGCGTCTACAATGAGCAGTTCTTC. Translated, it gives CASSLFALAGVYNEQFF. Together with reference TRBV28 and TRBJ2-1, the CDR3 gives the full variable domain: DVKVTQSSRYLVKRTGEKVFLECVQDMDHENMFWYRQDPGLGLRLIYFSYDVKMKEKGDIPEGYSVSREKKERFSLILESASTNQTSMYLCASSLFALAGVYNEQFFGPGTRLTVL.